This is a list of T cell receptor beta chains from one sample in a study of blood T cell repertoires in COVID-19. The protocol was immunoSEQ multiplex PCR, while the TCRdb copy is restricted to in-frame clones and leaves out a portion. The table records about 140,000 clones, about 80% of them present only once. Sequences were obtained from peripheral blood. The receptors shown here come from a man in his 70s who had recovered from COVID-19. Both conserved end residues are part of each CDR3. Each record gives: clone size, V gene, CDR3 protein. Not all rows give a size; the values are once, few, many and, for expanded clones, a class.

abundance: NA; v_gene: TRBV6-2/TRBV6-3; CDR3aa: CASSSRRGLINQPQHF
abundance: few; v_gene: TRBV3-1/TRBV3-2; CDR3aa: CASSQGRGYGYTF
abundance: NA; v_gene: TRBV9; CDR3aa: CASGGSASSYNEQFF
abundance: NA; v_gene: TRBV19; CDR3aa: CASSLWDSSYEQYF
abundance: NA; v_gene: TRBV19; CDR3aa: CASRSLAGGITDTQYF
abundance: NA; v_gene: TRBV5-1; CDR3aa: CASSLAPTGSGQPQHF
abundance: NA; v_gene: TRBV7-3; CDR3aa: CASSLGLAGAYNEQFF
abundance: many; v_gene: TRBV6-2/TRBV6-3; CDR3aa: CASSPVTSADTQYF
abundance: NA; v_gene: TRBV19; CDR3aa: CASSSGQGSEQYF
abundance: NA; v_gene: TRBV6-1; CDR3aa: CASSEFGQGRNEQYF
abundance: once; v_gene: TRBV5-1; CDR3aa: CASSLGVAAVYNEQFF
abundance: NA; v_gene: TRBV28; CDR3aa: CASSFRGTGYNEQFF
abundance: NA; v_gene: TRBV27; CDR3aa: CASSLSRSGRTDGELFF
abundance: few; v_gene: TRBV27; CDR3aa: CASSLVPGQGQETQYF
abundance: NA; v_gene: TRBV4-1; CDR3aa: CASSLYTLQGYFNEQYF
abundance: few; v_gene: TRBV7-8; CDR3aa: CASSLAGLAYQETQYF
abundance: NA; v_gene: TRBV7-8; CDR3aa: CASSPWTGQGAGEQYF
abundance: NA; v_gene: TRBV2; CDR3aa: CASQIFSGANVLTF
abundance: NA; v_gene: TRBV11-3; CDR3aa: CASSLVWGNMNTEAFF
abundance: NA; v_gene: TRBV7-2; CDR3aa: CASSPASVLTGELFF
abundance: few; v_gene: TRBV11-2; CDR3aa: CASSLQRGSYEQYF
abundance: NA; v_gene: TRBV12-2; CDR3aa: CASRISTEAFF
abundance: NA; v_gene: TRBV28; CDR3aa: CASSPGGASTEAFF
abundance: NA; v_gene: TRBV5-4; CDR3aa: CASNPPDRGTNTEAFF
abundance: few; v_gene: TRBV11-2; CDR3aa: CASIEEIGLDTQYF
abundance: NA; v_gene: TRBV5-6; CDR3aa: CASSFSLAGVWDTQYF
abundance: NA; v_gene: TRBV11-1; CDR3aa: CASSSWTSGRSYEQYF
abundance: few; v_gene: TRBV20-1; CDR3aa: CSSGPAGGAFF
abundance: NA; v_gene: TRBV3-1/TRBV3-2; CDR3aa: CASSHQKRANTGELFF
abundance: many; v_gene: TRBV3-1/TRBV3-2; CDR3aa: CASSQEEGGPLFF
abundance: NA; v_gene: TRBV2; CDR3aa: CASSRESGRGTGELFF
abundance: NA; v_gene: TRBV7-7; CDR3aa: CASSSDAGSYNEQFF
abundance: NA; v_gene: TRBV27; CDR3aa: CASSRQGSQPQHF
abundance: NA; v_gene: TRBV18; CDR3aa: CASRAGGRQETQYF
abundance: NA; v_gene: TRBV5-4; CDR3aa: CASSLTGRETQYF
abundance: NA; v_gene: TRBV18; CDR3aa: CASSPRLVEAGELFF
abundance: NA; v_gene: TRBV27; CDR3aa: CASSSMRNYGYTF
abundance: NA; v_gene: TRBV6-1; CDR3aa: CASSRGSYEQYF
abundance: NA; v_gene: TRBV2; CDR3aa: CASRGLQGGYGYTF
abundance: once; v_gene: TRBV10-1; CDR3aa: CASSASGMGETQYF